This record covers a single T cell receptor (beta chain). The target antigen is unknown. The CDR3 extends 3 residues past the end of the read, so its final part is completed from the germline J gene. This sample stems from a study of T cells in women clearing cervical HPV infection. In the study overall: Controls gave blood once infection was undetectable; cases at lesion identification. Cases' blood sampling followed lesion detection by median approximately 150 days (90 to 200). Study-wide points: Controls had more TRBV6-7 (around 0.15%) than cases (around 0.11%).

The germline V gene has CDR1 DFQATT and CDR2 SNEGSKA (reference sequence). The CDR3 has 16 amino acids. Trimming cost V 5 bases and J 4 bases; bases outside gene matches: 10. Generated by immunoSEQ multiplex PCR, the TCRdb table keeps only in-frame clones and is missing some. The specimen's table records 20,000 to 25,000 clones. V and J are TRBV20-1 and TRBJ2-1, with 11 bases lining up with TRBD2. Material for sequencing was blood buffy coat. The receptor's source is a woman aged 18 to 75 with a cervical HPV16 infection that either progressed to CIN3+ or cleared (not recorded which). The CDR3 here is CSAFPFTSGGYNEQFF. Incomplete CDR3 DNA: TGCAGTGCTTTTCCTTTTACTAGCGGGGGTTACAATGAG.